These 28 T cell receptor beta chains originate from one sample sequenced in a study of blood T cell repertoires in COVID-19. Clones were read by immunoSEQ multiplex PCR, and TCRdb kept only the in-frame ones, dropping some. The sample lists around 180,000 clones, more than 75% occurring once. Sequenced: PBMCs or T cells enriched from blood (not recorded which). These receptors all come from a woman aged 25-40 years who had recovered from COVID-19.

The genes are TRBV5-1 and TRBJ1-4; TRBD1 matches at 12 bases. Germline CDR1 is SGHRS and CDR2 is YFSETQ. The CDR3 has 16 amino acids. Germline trimming cut 5 bases from V and 8 bases from J; bases unmatched to any gene: 10. CDR3 nucleotides: TGCGCCAGCAGAACCGGGACAGGGGGCTTAGGAGAAAAACTGTTTTTT. This translates into CASRTGTGGLGEKLFF.

This chain connects TRBV5-8 to TRBJ1-4; TRBD1 matches at 8 bases. This CDR3 is 16 amino acids long. Trimming took 3 bases from V and 8 from J; bases not matched to a gene: 12. Germline values: CDR1 SGHTS, CDR2 YDEGEE. DNA for the CDR3: TGTGCCAGCAGCTCCGGGACAGGCAATTTGGGGGAAAAACTGTTTTTT. Protein sequence: CASSSGTGNLGEKLFF. Full variable domain (rest looked up from reference TRBV5-8 and TRBJ1-4): EAGVTQSPTHLIKTRGQQATLRCSPISGHTSVYWYQQALGLGLQFLLWYDEGEERNRGNFPPRFSGRQFPNYSSELNVNALELEDSALYLCASSSGTGNLGEKLFFGSGTQLSVL.

The chain has TRBV6-4 and TRBJ2-1; TRBD2 aligns across 7 bases. After removal of 8 bases from V and 2 bases from J, the junction contained 12 bases not matched to a gene. This CDR3 comprises 16 residues. The germline V gene encodes CDR1 MRHNA and CDR2 SNTAGT. CDR3 sequence (DNA): TGTGCCAGCGGGTACCTAGCGGCTCCCGCCTACAATGAGCAGTTCTTC. Amino acid sequence: CASGYLAAPAYNEQFF.

The chain employs TRBV5-6 and TRBJ2-7; TRBD1 is a possible D gene (5 bases). CDR3 length: 15 residues. The V end lost 4 bases, the J end lost 2 bases, and 16 bases lay between the germline ends. The germline V gene has CDR1 SGHDT and CDR2 YYEEEE. CDR3 residues: CASSPAGIQAYEQYF. The CDR3 DNA is TGTGCCAGCAGCCCGGCAGGGATTCAGGCCTACGAGCAGTACTTC.

The V gene is TRBV27, the J gene TRBJ1-2, with 7 positions matching TRBD1. The germline V gene has CDR1 MNHEY and CDR2 SMNVEV (reference sequence). The CDR3 has 14 residues. V shed 6 bases and J 6 bases; nucleotides not matched to a gene: 10. CDR3 DNA: TGTGCCAGCAGATTACAGGGGTCGGTGAATGGCTACACCTTC. Protein product: CASRLQGSVNGYTF.

A single count supports this clone. This sequence joins TRBV18 and TRBJ2-2; D gene uncertain. Germline-derived CDR1 and CDR2 are KGHSH and LQKENI. Between the trimmed V and J ends, which lost 3 bases and 3 bases, there was a span of 11 bases. There are 15 residues in the CDR3. The CDR3 reads CASSPTRGDTGELFF. For the CDR3, the DNA is TGTGCCAGCTCACCGACCCGAGGAGACACCGGGGAGCTGTTTTTT.

This sequence joins TRBV7-9 and TRBJ2-7; D might be TRBD1 (6 bases). Germline V lookup: CDR1 SEHNR, CDR2 FQNEAQ (reference sequence). V was cut by 0 bases and J by 2 bases, with 14 bases left in between. The CDR3 consists of 16 residues. The CDR3 sequence is CASSLALGQKTYEQYF. The CDR3, as DNA: TGTGCCAGCAGCTTAGCCCTTGGACAGAAAACCTACGAGCAGTACTTC.

This clone was observed a single time. This sequence joins TRBV7-9 and TRBJ1-5, with TRBD1 matching 9 bases. This CDR3 is built from 15 residues. Germline V CDR1 and CDR2: SEHNR, FQNEAQ (reference sequence). V lost 5 bases, J lost 7 bases, and 9 bases stayed unmatched. This CDR3 is CASSLGQGVNQPQHF. In DNA, the CDR3 is TGTGCCAGCAGCCTGGGACAGGGAGTTAACCAGCCCCAGCATTTT.

The chain carries TRBV5-3 and TRBJ2-7, with D maybe TRBD2 (6 bases). TRBV5-3 is treated as an ORF (open reading frame) with a function not yet certain. The V end lost 4 bases, the J end lost 4 bases, and 33 bases lay between the germline ends. CDR3 length equals 20 residues. The CDR3 DNA is TGTGCCAGAAGCAAGCCCCCCAAAAAGCTTGCTTCGACTAGTTTTTACGAGCAGTACTTC. It is translated as CARSKPPKKLASTSFYEQYF.

Notes on this clone: Other DNA sequences in the sample encode the same CDR3. The chain uses TRBV3-1 (or the pseudogene TRBV3-2) and TRBJ1-5; D not resolved. CDR1 is LGHDT and CDR2 is YNNKEL in the germline V gene (reference sequence). There are 14 residues in the CDR3. Trimming took off 1 base at V and 2 bases at J, with 6 bases between the two ends. The DNA of the CDR3 is TGTGCCAGCAGCCAAGGGGCCGGCAATCAGCCCCAGCATTTT. Translating it yields CASSQGAGNQPQHF.

The rearrangement joins TRBV15 to TRBJ2-6; TRBD1 might be the D (5 bases). Trimming cost V 6 bases and J 4 bases, with 13 bases left between them. The CDR3 totals 15 residues. Germline values: CDR1 LNHNV, CDR2 YYDKDF (reference sequence). The CDR3 nucleotides are TGTGCCACCAGTAGGGGCGATCCCGGGGCCAACGTCCTGACTTTC. Residues: CATSRGDPGANVLTF.

V gene TRBV7-9 combines with J gene TRBJ2-1, with D maybe TRBD1 (6 bases). V was clipped by 2 bases and J by 3 bases, with 8 bases between them. The CDR3 length is 14 residues. Germline V CDR1 and CDR2: SEHNR, FQNEAQ (reference sequence). CDR3 coding DNA: TGTGCCAGCAGCTTACCACAGGGCTACAATGAGCAGTTCTTC. Its translation is CASSLPQGYNEQFF.

The chain employs TRBV24-1 and TRBJ2-2; 10 bases match TRBD1. With V trimmed by 4 bases and J by 6 bases, 7 bases remained unmatched. There are 16 residues in the CDR3. The germline gives CDR1 KGHDR, CDR2 SFDVKD. The chain's CDR3 is CATSEPGTGEAGELFF. The CDR3 DNA sequence: TGTGCCACCAGTGAGCCCGGGACAGGGGAGGCCGGGGAGCTGTTTTTT.

This rearrangement joins TRBV4-1 to TRBJ2-1, with TRBD2 as a possible D gene (6 bases). Germline V gene data show CDR1 as MGHRA and CDR2 as YSYEKL. This CDR3 contains 14 residues. V lost 2 bases, J lost 7 bases, and 12 bases lay in between. The CDR3 DNA sequence: TGCGCCAGCAGCCAACCCGGGACTGAAAATGAGCAGTTCTTC. Its protein product is CASSQPGTENEQFF.

This sequence joins TRBV5-1 and TRBJ1-4, with 9 bases aligning to TRBD1. There are 16 residues in the CDR3. V lost 4 bases and J lost 8; bases outside the gene matches: 12. Germline CDR1 SGHRS, CDR2 YFSETQ. The CDR3 nucleotides read TGCGCCAGCAGCCCGAACCCCGGGACAGGGTCAGAAAAACTGTTTTTT. Translation: CASSPNPGTGSEKLFF.

This clone appeared a single time. This rearrangement joins TRBV28 to TRBJ1-2; no clear D gene. This CDR3 is 14 amino acids long. The V and J ends lost 5 bases and 0 bases respectively, with 10 bases between them. Germline lookup yields CDR1 MDHEN and CDR2 SYDVKM. This chain's CDR3 is CASSGGLPNYGYTF. The CDR3 region has the DNA TGTGCCAGCAGTGGAGGACTGCCTAACTATGGCTACACCTTC.

The chain uses TRBV3-1 (or the pseudogene TRBV3-2) and TRBJ1-1; TRBD1 might be the D (5 bases). The CDR3 length is 13 residues. Trimming cost V 0 bases and J 7 bases, with 9 bases left between them. The germline CDR1 and CDR2 sequences are LGHDT and YNNKEL (reference sequence). For the CDR3, the DNA is TGTGCCAGCAGCCAAGACTCAGGGAATGAAGCTTTCTTT. It codes for CASSQDSGNEAFF.

The chain uses TRBV28 and TRBJ2-5; 7 positions agree with TRBD1. J lost 5 bases, V lost 6 bases, and 9 bases had no gene match. This CDR3 contains 14 residues. From germline, CDR1 is MDHEN and CDR2 SYDVKM. This CDR3 reads CASRETGKGETQYF. CDR3 in DNA: TGTGCCAGCAGGGAGACAGGGAAGGGGGAGACCCAGTACTTC.

The chain has TRBV28 and TRBJ2-7, with a possible D match to TRBD1 (6 bases). CDR3 length equals 16 residues. Per germline, CDR1 MDHEN and CDR2 SYDVKM. Trimming removed 7 bases at V and 5 bases at J, with 24 bases between. The CDR3 loop reads CASIGTGRGFFHEQYF. The CDR3 region has the DNA TGTGCCAGCATCGGGACCGGCAGGGGTTTCTTTCACGAGCAGTACTTC.

This clone has only one observation. This chain links TRBV10-3 with TRBJ1-1, with TRBD1 as a possible D gene (5 bases). CDR3 size: 14 residues. Trimming pared 3 bases from V and 0 bases from J, leaving 8 bases between. Germline CDR1 ENHRY, CDR2 SYGVKD. In nucleotides, the CDR3 is TGTGCCATCAGTGACTGGGACTTGAACACTGAAGCTTTCTTT. It is translated as CAISDWDLNTEAFF.

V is TRBV6-4 and J is TRBJ2-2; 7 nucleotides line up with TRBD1. J lost 1 base, V lost 5 bases, and 4 bases had no gene match. The germline CDR1 and CDR2 sequences are MRHNA and SNTAGT. CDR3 size: 15 residues. The CDR3 loop is CASSQWTGNTGELFF. In nucleotides, the CDR3 is TGTGCCAGCAGTCAGTGGACAGGGAACACCGGGGAGCTGTTTTTT.

The rearrangement links TRBV18 to TRBJ2-7, with TRBD1 identical over 8 bases. V gave up 6 bases and J gave up 2 bases; unmatched junction bases: 9. The CDR3 contains 15 residues. In germline, CDR1 is KGHSH, CDR2 LQKENI. Here the CDR3 DNA reads TGTGCCAGCTCTTACGGCGACAGGGGACCCTACGAGCAGTACTTC. As protein: CASSYGDRGPYEQYF.

The rearrangement uses TRBV11-2 and TRBJ2-7; maybe TRBD1 (6 bases). V shed 5 bases and J shed 4 bases, with 15 bases lying between them. The CDR3 contains 14 residues. The germline V gene encodes CDR1 SGHAT and CDR2 FQNNGV. The CDR3 reads CASSPENRVYEQYF. CDR3 nucleotides: TGTGCCAGCAGCCCCGAAAACAGGGTTTACGAGCAGTACTTC.

CDR3 nucleotides: TGTGCCAGCAGTCGCAGGGGGCCCAATTCACCCCTCCACTTT. It is translated as CASSRRGPNSPLHF. The chain uses TRBV28 and TRBJ1-6; 8 bases align to TRBD1. CDR1 is MDHEN and CDR2 is SYDVKM in the germline V gene. The trim removed 5 bases at V and 7 bases at J, leaving 4 bases unmatched. The CDR3 is 14 residues long.

The gene calls are TRBV19 and TRBJ2-2; unclear D gene. V was pared by 5 bases and J by 4 bases, with 11 bases between. Per the germline V gene, CDR1 is LNHDA and CDR2 is SQIVND (reference sequence). CDR3 length: 14 amino acids. CDR3 residues: CASSSPTSTGELFF. The CDR3 bases are TGTGCCAGTAGTTCCCCTACCTCCACCGGGGAGCTGTTTTTT.

The rearrangement joins TRBV9 to TRBJ2-2, with 10 bases fitting TRBD2. The CDR3 length is 17 residues. V was pared by 6 bases and J by 0 bases, with 8 bases of the junction left unmatched. The germline V gene encodes CDR1 SGDLS and CDR2 YYNGEE. CDR3 sequence reads: CASKASGSTANTGELFF. CDR3 sequence (DNA): TGTGCCAGCAAGGCTAGCGGGAGCACCGCGAACACCGGGGAGCTGTTTTTT.

A note on this clone: Mismatch with germline at one junction end may stem from a read error. CDR3 loop: CASKGARGPNTGELFF. The CDR3, as DNA: TGTGCCAGCAAGGGGGCGAGGGGCCCGAATACCGGGGAGCTGTTTTTT. The V call is TRBV28, the J call TRBJ2-2; 7 nucleotides agree with TRBD1. The CDR3 sequence is 16 residues long. Germline CDR1 is MDHEN and CDR2 is SYDVKM.

Written as DNA, the CDR3 is TGTGCCAGCAGCTCGGACAGTCCTAGGTCGTTCTTC. Encoded protein: CASSSDSPRSFF. The J gene is TRBJ2-1, the V gene TRBV7-2, with TRBD1 as a possible D gene (6 bases). The CDR3 is made up of 12 amino acids. Germline V CDR1 and CDR2: SGHTA, FQGNSA. Trimming removed 4 bases at V and 15 bases at J, with 16 bases between.